The clone carrying this TCR beta chain appeared many times. The antigen is undetermined. As TCR cDNA was made by 5'RACE template switching, a universal primer site and UMIs were added. TCRdb recomputed calls from the 5' RACE reads with MiXCR, one row per CDR3 protein. This sample yields about 120,000 distinct CDR3 sequences, of which roughly 15% are seen a single time; approximately 39% belongs to the top ten. V lost 5 bases, J lost 2 bases, and 9 bases lay in between. The CDR3 is made up of 14 amino acids. This record belongs to a study of T cells after yellow fever vaccination. Overall study results and limits: Highly abundant clonotypes carried over from the bulk population could end up in FACS-sorted repertoires as contaminants. Secondary responses were weaker yet peaked faster, day 5 versus 15.

The clonotype was recovered from a man aged 18 to 29 who received the YFV17D yellow fever vaccine. The chain links TRBV12-3 or TRBV12-4 to TRBJ1-4; D gene ambiguous. This sample comprised CD8+ T cells sorted from PBMCs, obtained 5 days after the yellow fever booster vaccination. This CDR3 reads CASSPSGTNEKLFF. The CDR3 DNA sequence: TGTGCCAGCAGTCCTAGTGGGACTAATGAAAAACTGTTTTTT.